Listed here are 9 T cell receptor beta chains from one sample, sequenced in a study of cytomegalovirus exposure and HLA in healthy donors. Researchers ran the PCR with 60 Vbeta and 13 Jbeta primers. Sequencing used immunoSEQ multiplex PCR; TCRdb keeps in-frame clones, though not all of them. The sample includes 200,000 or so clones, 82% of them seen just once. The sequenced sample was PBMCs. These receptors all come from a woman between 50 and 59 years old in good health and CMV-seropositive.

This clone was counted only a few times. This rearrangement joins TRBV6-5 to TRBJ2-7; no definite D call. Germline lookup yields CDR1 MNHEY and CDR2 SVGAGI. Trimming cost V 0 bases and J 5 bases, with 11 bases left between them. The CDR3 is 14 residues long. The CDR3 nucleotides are TGTGCCAGCAGTTACTCGACTCCTATCAACGAGCAGTACTTC. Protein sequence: CASSYSTPINEQYF.

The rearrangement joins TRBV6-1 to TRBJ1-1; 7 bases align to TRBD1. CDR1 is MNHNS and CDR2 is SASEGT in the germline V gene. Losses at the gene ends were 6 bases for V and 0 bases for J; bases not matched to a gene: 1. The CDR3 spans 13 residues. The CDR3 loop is CASRTGMNTEAFF. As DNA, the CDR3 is TGTGCCAGCAGGACAGGGATGAACACTGAAGCTTTCTTT.

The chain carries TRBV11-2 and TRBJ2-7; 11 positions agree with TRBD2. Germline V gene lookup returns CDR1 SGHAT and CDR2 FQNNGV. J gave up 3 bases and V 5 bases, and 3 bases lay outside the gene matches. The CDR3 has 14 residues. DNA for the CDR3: TGTGCCAGCAGCCTAGGACTAGCGGGCTACGAGCAGTACTTC. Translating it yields CASSLGLAGYEQYF.

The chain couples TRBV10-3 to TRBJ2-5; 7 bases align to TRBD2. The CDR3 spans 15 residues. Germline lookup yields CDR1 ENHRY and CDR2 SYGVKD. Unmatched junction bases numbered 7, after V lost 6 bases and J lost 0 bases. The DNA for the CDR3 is TGTGCCATCAGCGCTACTAGCGCCTACCAAGAGACCCAGTACTTC. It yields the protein CAISATSAYQETQYF.

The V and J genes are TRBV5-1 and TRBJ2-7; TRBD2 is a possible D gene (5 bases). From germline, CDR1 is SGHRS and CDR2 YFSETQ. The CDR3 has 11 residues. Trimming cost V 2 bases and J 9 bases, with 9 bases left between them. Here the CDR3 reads CASSFGEGQYF. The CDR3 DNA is TGCGCCAGCAGCTTCGGGGAAGGGCAGTACTTC.

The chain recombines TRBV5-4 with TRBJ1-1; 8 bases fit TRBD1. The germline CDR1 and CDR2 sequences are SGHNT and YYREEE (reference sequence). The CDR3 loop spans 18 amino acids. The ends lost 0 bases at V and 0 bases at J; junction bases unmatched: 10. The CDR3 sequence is CASSLAIDRGGLNTEAFF. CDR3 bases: TGTGCCAGCAGCTTGGCCATCGACAGGGGAGGCCTGAACACTGAAGCTTTCTTT.

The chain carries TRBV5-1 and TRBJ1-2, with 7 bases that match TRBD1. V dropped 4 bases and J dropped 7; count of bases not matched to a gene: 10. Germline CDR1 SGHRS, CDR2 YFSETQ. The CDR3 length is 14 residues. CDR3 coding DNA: TGCGCCAGCAGCATACGCCCTGACAGGGTTGGCTACACCTTC. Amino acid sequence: CASSIRPDRVGYTF.

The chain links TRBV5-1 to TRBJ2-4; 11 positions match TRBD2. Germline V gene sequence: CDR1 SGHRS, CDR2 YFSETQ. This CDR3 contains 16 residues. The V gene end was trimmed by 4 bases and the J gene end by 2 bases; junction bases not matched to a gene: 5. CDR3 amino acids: CASSQTSGVPKNIQYF. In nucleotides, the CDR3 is TGCGCCAGCAGCCAGACTAGCGGGGTACCCAAAAACATTCAGTACTTC.

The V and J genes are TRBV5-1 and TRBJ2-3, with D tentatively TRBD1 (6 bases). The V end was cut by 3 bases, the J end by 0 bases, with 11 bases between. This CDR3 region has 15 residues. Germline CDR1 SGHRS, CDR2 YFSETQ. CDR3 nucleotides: TGCGCCAGCAGCTCCGGACAGAAAAGCACAGATACGCAGTATTTT. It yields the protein CASSSGQKSTDTQYF.